This TCR beta chain came from a study of blood T cells in healthy people across ages. The V gene's germline CDR1 is SGHAT and CDR2 FQDESV (reference sequence). The CDR3 sequence is 17 residues long. Trimming cost V 4 bases and J 5 bases, with 21 bases left between them. Findings and caveats of the study: Those diversity estimates obtained from one million T cells were thought to be underestimates. The long-lived group displayed more naive CD4+ cells, plus higher diversity, than the aged donors did.

A word on this clonotype: Antigen specificity is unknown. This may come from a read error, since a much larger clone is one base off.

The second PCR ran 7 to 11 cycles with a sample-barcoded 5' primer and J-beta primers. MiXCR, run by TCRdb on the 5' RACE reads, gives a single entry per CDR3 protein. The repertoire includes more than 700,000 distinct CDR3 sequences, approximately 53% of them detected once, and 41% sits in the top ten. Around 9.5 milliliters of peripheral blood were drawn from each donor. The amount of total RNA extracted per sample was at least 6 micrograms. This TCR derives from an elderly man in good health. The chain links TRBV11-1 to TRBJ2-1; the D gene is possibly TRBD2 (6 bases). The sample consisted of blood. The CDR3 loop is CASSSRRGLTGNNEQFF. Written as DNA, the CDR3 is TGTGCCAGCAGCTCGAGGCGAGGACTAACGGGGAACAATGAGCAGTTCTTC.